This T cell receptor (beta chain) was captured by sequencing in a study of neoadjuvant anti-PD-1 for oral cavity cancer. Across the study: Non-progressing patients received a fourth nivolumab dose near day 43, then surgery on days 50-56.

After removal of 4 bases from V and 4 bases from J, the junction contained 8 bases not matched to a gene. There are 15 residues in the CDR3. Per germline, CDR1 SGHDT and CDR2 YYEEEE. Produced via immunoSEQ multiplex PCR; TCRdb's table is partial and in-frame only. The sample includes tens of thousands of clones, 40% to 45% of them seen just once. Indicated time point: after neoadjuvant nivolumab, at surgical resection. The gene calls are TRBV5-6 and TRBJ1-2, with 9 bases that match TRBD1. The receptor was isolated from a person aged 35 to 85 with oral cavity squamous cell carcinoma. Specimen: tumor tissue, collected after nivolumab (anti-PD-1) treatment. The CDR3 sequence is CASSLRQGGVYGYTF. The CDR3 bases are TGTGCCAGCAGCCTGCGACAGGGGGGAGTCTATGGCTACACCTTC.